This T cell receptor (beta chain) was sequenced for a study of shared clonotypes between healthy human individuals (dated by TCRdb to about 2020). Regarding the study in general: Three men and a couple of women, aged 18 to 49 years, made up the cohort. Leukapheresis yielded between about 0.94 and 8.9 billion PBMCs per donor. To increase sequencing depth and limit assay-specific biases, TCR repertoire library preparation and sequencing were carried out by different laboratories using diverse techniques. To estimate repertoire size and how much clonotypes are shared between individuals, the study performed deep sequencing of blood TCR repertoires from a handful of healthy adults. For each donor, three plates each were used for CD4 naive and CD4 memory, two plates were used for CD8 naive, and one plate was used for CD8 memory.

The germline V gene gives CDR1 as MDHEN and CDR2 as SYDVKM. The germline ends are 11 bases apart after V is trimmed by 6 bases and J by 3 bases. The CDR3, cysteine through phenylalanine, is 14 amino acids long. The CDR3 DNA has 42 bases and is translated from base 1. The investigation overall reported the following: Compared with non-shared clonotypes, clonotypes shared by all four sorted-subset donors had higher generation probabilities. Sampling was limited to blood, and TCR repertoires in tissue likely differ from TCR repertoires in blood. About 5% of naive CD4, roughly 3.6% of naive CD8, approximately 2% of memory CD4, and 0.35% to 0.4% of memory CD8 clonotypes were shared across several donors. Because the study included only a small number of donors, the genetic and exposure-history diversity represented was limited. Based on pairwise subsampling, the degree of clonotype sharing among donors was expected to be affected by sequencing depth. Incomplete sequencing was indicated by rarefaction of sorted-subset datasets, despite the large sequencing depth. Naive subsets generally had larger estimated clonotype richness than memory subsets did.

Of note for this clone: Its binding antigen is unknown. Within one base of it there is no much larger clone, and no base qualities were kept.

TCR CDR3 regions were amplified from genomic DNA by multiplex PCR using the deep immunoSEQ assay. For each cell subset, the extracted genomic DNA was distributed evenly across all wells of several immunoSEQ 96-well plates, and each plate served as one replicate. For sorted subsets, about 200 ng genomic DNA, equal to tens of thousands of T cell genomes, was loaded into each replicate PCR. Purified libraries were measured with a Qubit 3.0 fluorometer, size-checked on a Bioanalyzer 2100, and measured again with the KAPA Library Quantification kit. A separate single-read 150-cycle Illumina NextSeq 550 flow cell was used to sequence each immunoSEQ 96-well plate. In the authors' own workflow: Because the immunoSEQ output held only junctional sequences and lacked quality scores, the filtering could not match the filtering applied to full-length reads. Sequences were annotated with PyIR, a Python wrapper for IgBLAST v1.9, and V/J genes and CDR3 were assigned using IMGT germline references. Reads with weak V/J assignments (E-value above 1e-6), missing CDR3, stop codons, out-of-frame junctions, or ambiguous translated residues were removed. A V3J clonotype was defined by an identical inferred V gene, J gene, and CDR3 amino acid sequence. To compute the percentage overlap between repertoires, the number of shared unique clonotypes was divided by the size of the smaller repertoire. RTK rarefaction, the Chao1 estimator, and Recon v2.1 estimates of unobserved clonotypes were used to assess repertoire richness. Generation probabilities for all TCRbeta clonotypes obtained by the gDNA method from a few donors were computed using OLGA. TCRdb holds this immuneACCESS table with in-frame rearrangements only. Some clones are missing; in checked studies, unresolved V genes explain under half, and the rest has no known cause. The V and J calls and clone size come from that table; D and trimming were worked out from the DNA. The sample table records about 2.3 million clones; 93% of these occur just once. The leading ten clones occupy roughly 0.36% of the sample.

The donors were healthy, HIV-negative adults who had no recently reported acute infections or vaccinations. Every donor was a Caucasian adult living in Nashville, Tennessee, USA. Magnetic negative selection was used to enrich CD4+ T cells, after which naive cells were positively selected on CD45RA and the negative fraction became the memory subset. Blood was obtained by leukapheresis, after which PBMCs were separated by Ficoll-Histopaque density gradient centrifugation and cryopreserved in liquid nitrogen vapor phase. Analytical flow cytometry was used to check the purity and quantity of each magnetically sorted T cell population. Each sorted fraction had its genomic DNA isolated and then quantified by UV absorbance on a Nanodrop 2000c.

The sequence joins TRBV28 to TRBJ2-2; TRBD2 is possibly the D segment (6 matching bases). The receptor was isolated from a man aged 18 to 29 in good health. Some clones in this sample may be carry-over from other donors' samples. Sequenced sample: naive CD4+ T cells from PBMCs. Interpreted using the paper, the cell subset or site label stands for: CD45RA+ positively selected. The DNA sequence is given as TGTGCCAGCAGCGGATCGGGGGACACCGGGGAGCTGTTTTTT. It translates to CASSGSGDTGELFF.